These T cell receptor beta chains were read from a single sample in a study of T cells after yellow fever vaccination. TCRdb re-called the 5' RACE reads through MiXCR, storing one row per CDR3 protein. The profile shows a few hundred thousand distinct CDR3 sequences, approximately 4% of them singletons. The sequences come from PBMCs, collected 5 days after the yellow fever booster vaccination. These receptors all come from a man aged 18-30 years who received the YFV17D yellow fever vaccine. Each CDR3 is given with its conserved first and last residue. A D gene is named only where the DNA matches it firmly. Size is stated for part of the rows, as once, few or many counts, or as a class when the clone is expanded.

14	TRBJ2-3	TRBV16	NA	few	CASSQAMGSDTQYF	TGTGCCAGCAGTCAAGCCATGGGTTCCGATACGCAGTATTTT
15	TRBJ1-4	TRBV20-1	NA	few	CSARSRDATNEKLFF	TGCAGTGCTAGGTCGAGGGACGCAACTAATGAAAAACTGTTTTTT
14	TRBJ1-2	TRBV6-1	TRBD1	NA	CASSELGQSYGYTF	TGTGCCAGCAGTGAATTGGGACAGAGCTATGGCTACACCTTC
16	TRBJ2-1	TRBV5-1	TRBD2	few	CASSPKSLADYNEQFF	TGCGCCAGCAGCCCAAAGAGCCTAGCGGATTACAATGAGCAGTTCTTC
15	TRBJ1-2	TRBV27	TRBD1	few	CASSQAGQGREGYTF	TGTGCCAGCAGTCAAGCGGGACAGGGCCGGGAGGGCTACACCTTC
22	TRBJ2-1	TRBV5-1	TRBD2	NA	CASSLGWTGTSGGPGSYNEQFF	TGCGCCAGCAGCCTGGGGTGGACCGGGACTAGCGGGGGGCCCGGCTCCTACAATGAGCAGTTCTTC
14	TRBJ2-5	TRBV5-1	NA	NA	CASSHSRDGETQYF	TGCGCCAGCAGCCATTCCCGTGATGGAGAGACCCAGTACTTC
17	TRBJ2-3	TRBV5-1	NA	few	CASSLAPLRGGTDTQYF	TGCGCCAGCAGCTTGGCCCCTCTCCGGGGTGGTACAGATACGCAGTATTTT
16	TRBJ2-1	TRBV6-5	TRBD2	few	CASGPPGGDPPHEQFF	TGTGCCAGCGGGCCACCGGGGGGGGACCCGCCCCATGAGCAGTTCTTC
15	TRBJ2-5	TRBV27	TRBD2	NA	CASGLTSGLQETQYF	TGTGCCAGCGGACTGACTAGCGGGTTGCAAGAGACCCAGTACTTC
17	TRBJ1-5	TRBV7-2	TRBD1	many	CASSFDRDVWSNQPQHF	TGTGCCAGCAGCTTTGACAGGGATGTGTGGAGCAATCAGCCCCAGCATTTT
15	TRBJ1-3	TRBV6-6	NA	many	CASSYSWGDGNTIYF	TGTGCCAGCAGTTACTCATGGGGGGATGGAAACACCATATATTTT
14	TRBJ2-7	TRBV29-1	TRBD1	few	CSVEANDRGYEQYF	TGCAGCGTTGAAGCGAATGACAGGGGCTACGAGCAGTACTTC
14	TRBJ1-2	TRBV27	NA	NA	CASSFSDRIYGYTF	TGTGCCAGCAGTTTCTCCGACAGGATCTATGGCTACACCTTC
11	TRBJ2-5	TRBV2	NA	NA	CASLFTESQYF	TGTGCCAGTCTTTTTACGGAATCCCAGTACTTC
17	TRBJ2-2	TRBV11-2	NA	NA	CASSLGDFYRGTGELFF	TGTGCCAGCAGCTTAGGGGACTTTTACAGGGGCACCGGGGAGCTGTTTTTT
14	TRBJ1-2	TRBV30	TRBD1	few	CALGTGAYYYGYTF	TGTGCCTTAGGGACAGGGGCTTATTACTATGGCTACACCTTC
13	TRBJ2-7	TRBV4-1	TRBD1	few	CASRQTGQYEQYF	TGCGCCAGCAGGCAGACAGGGCAGTACGAGCAGTACTTC
16	TRBJ1-5	TRBV7-2	TRBD1	NA	CASSSGTGGINQPQHF	TGTGCCAGCAGCTCGGGGACAGGGGGCATCAATCAGCCCCAGCATTTT
13	TRBJ2-7	TRBV7-2	NA	few	CASSLVMGYEQYF	TGTGCCAGCAGCCTTGTCATGGGCTACGAGCAGTACTTC
16	TRBJ1-4	TRBV4-1	NA	few	CASSQAPPQTGEKLFF	TGCGCCAGCAGCCAAGCTCCCCCCCAGACCGGTGAAAAACTGTTTTTT
14	TRBJ1-1	TRBV5-1	NA	few	CASSLVPGETEAFF	TGCGCCAGCAGCTTGGTACCGGGGGAGACTGAAGCTTTCTTT
13	TRBJ2-5	TRBV5-4	NA	few	CASSLGKWETQYF	TGTGCCAGCAGCTTAGGAAAGTGGGAGACCCAGTACTTC
13	TRBJ1-1	TRBV18	NA	NA	CASSPVWRTEAFF	TGTGCCAGCTCACCAGTCTGGCGCACTGAAGCTTTCTTT
15	TRBJ1-5	TRBV20-1	TRBD1	NA	CSARDRRQGAQPQHF	TGCAGTGCTAGAGATAGAAGGCAGGGGGCGCAGCCCCAGCATTTT
15	TRBJ2-5	TRBV5-1	NA	NA	CASAGDPGELETQYF	TGCGCCAGCGCTGGGGACCCAGGGGAGTTGGAGACCCAGTACTTC
14	TRBJ1-1	TRBV7-9	NA	many	CASSPRTADTEAFF	TGTGCCAGCAGCCCCCGGACAGCGGACACTGAAGCTTTCTTT
15	TRBJ1-5	TRBV7-9	TRBD1	few	CASSQQGEGNQPQHF	TGTGCCAGCAGTCAACAGGGGGAGGGCAATCAGCCCCAGCATTTT
14	TRBJ2-5	TRBV7-9	NA	NA	CASSRRQVLETQYF	TGTGCCAGCAGCCGGAGACAGGTTTTGGAGACCCAGTACTTC
14	TRBJ2-3	TRBV7-3	TRBD2	few	CASSTSGGGDTQYF	TGTGCCAGCAGCACTAGCGGGGGGGGAGATACGCAGTATTTT
17	TRBJ1-5	TRBV7-8	NA	few	CASSPSRVVYSNQPQHF	TGTGCCAGCAGCCCATCCAGGGTTGTTTATAGCAATCAGCCCCAGCATTTT
14	TRBJ1-6	TRBV12-3/TRBV12-4	NA	many	CASSFESFNSPLHF	TGTGCCAGCAGTTTCGAAAGTTTTAATTCACCCCTCCACTTT
10	TRBJ2-3	TRBV2	NA	NA	CASSEVTQYF	TGTGCCAGCAGTGAAGTTACGCAGTATTTT
12	TRBJ2-1	TRBV29-1	NA	few	CSVEQDVNEQFF	TGCAGCGTTGAACAGGACGTCAATGAGCAGTTCTTC
14	TRBJ1-2	TRBV6-2/TRBV6-3	TRBD1	NA	CASRGQGRAYGYTF	TGTGCCAGCAGAGGACAGGGACGAGCCTATGGCTACACCTTC
15	TRBJ2-4	TRBV10-2	TRBD1	NA	CASRGAGTEKNIQYF	TGCGCCAGCAGAGGGGCCGGGACAGAGAAAAACATTCAGTACTTC
12	TRBJ1-6	TRBV15	NA	NA	CATSGQGGPLHF	TGTGCCACCAGCGGCCAGGGTGGGCCCCTCCACTTT
12	TRBJ1-1	TRBV6-2/TRBV6-3	NA	few	CASSTGYTEAFF	TGTGCCAGCAGCACAGGGTACACTGAAGCTTTCTTT
16	TRBJ2-3	TRBV5-1	NA	many	CASSPPRISGEDTQYF	TGCGCCAGCAGCCCCCCCCGGATTTCGGGAGAAGATACGCAGTATTTT
15	TRBJ2-7	TRBV3-1	NA	NA	CASSQVMDPGYEQYF	TGTGCCAGCAGCCAAGTGATGGACCCCGGGTACGAGCAGTACTTC
14	TRBJ1-2	TRBV5-1	TRBD1	few	CASSTGTGGLGYTF	TGCGCCAGCAGCACTGGGACAGGGGGGTTAGGCTACACCTTC
16	TRBJ2-4	TRBV2	NA	NA	CASSEAKGLAKNIQYF	TGTGCCAGCAGTGAAGCGAAAGGCCTAGCCAAAAACATTCAGTACTTC
14	TRBJ2-5	TRBV20-1	TRBD1	many	CSAGQGAPKVAQYF	TGCAGTGCCGGACAGGGGGCCCCCAAGGTGGCCCAGTACTTC
14	TRBJ2-3	TRBV7-2	NA	few	CASSFDYSTDTQYF	TGTGCCAGCAGCTTCGATTATAGCACAGATACGCAGTATTTT
16	TRBJ2-1	TRBV4-1	NA	many	CASSQERSVLNNEQFF	TGCGCCAGCAGCCAAGAACGTTCGGTACTGAACAATGAGCAGTTCTTC
14	TRBJ2-7	TRBV6-1	NA	few	CASSRPSDAYEQYF	TGTGCCAGCAGTAGACCGTCGGACGCCTACGAGCAGTACTTC
16	TRBJ1-5	TRBV5-1	NA	NA	CASSPEPALGNQPQHF	TGCGCCAGCAGCCCGGAGCCAGCCCTTGGCAATCAGCCCCAGCATTTT
14	TRBJ1-4	TRBV19	NA	NA	CASSATDGGEKLFF	TGTGCCAGTAGCGCTACCGACGGGGGAGAAAAACTGTTTTTT
15	TRBJ1-5	TRBV6-5	NA	NA	CASQRKPGGPQPQHF	TGTGCCAGTCAACGTAAGCCCGGGGGTCCTCAGCCCCAGCATTTT
11	TRBJ1-1	TRBV10-3	NA	many	CATVGVREAFF	TGTGCCACAGTCGGCGTGCGTGAAGCTTTCTTT
14	TRBJ2-7	TRBV5-1	TRBD2	NA	CASSFSQAGGEQYF	TGCGCCAGCAGCTTTTCCCAAGCGGGGGGCGAGCAGTACTTC
14	TRBJ2-3	TRBV7-3	NA	few	CASSLGGYPDTQYF	TGTGCCAGCAGCTTAGGGGGCTACCCAGATACGCAGTATTTT